One sample yielded the 27 T cell receptor beta chains listed below, sequenced in a study of blood T cell repertoires in COVID-19. The assay was immunoSEQ multiplex PCR, and TCRdb's table has in-frame clones only and misses some. Here the sample spans some 200,000 clones, around four fifths being singletons. The material sequenced was peripheral blood. The receptors were gathered from a woman between 70 and 85 years old with COVID-19, enrolled during active disease.

V and J are TRBV11-2 and TRBJ1-1; 7 bases map to TRBD1. Germline CDR1 reads SGHAT; CDR2 reads FQNNGV. V lost 5 bases to trimming and J lost 3 bases; unmatched junction nucleotides: 3. The CDR3 has 13 residues. The CDR3 nucleotides read TGTGCCAGCAGCGTTCAGGGGGACACTGAAGCTTTCTTT. Encoded protein: CASSVQGDTEAFF. The whole variable domain, filled in from reference TRBV11-2 and TRBJ1-1, reads EAGVAQSPRYKIIEKRQSVAFWCNPISGHATLYWYQQILGQGPKLLIQFQNNGVVDDSQLPKDRFSAERLKGVDSTLKIQPAKLEDSAVYLCASSVQGDTEAFFGQGTRLTVV.

The chain uses TRBV27 and TRBJ2-2, with D perhaps matching TRBD1 (5 bases). Germline loops: CDR1 MNHEY, CDR2 SMNVEV (reference sequence). Trimming took 7 bases from V and 0 from J, leaving 6 bases between them. This CDR3 is 13 amino acids long. The CDR3 DNA reads TGTGCCAGCAAAGGGGCGAACACCGGGGAGCTGTTTTTT. Amino acid sequence: CASKGANTGELFF.

The V call is TRBV7-2, the J call TRBJ2-3; 10 bases agree with TRBD2. The CDR3 length is 17 residues. V gave up 3 bases and J gave up 0 bases; unmatched junction bases: 6. The germline CDR1 and CDR2 sequences are SGHTA and FQGNSA. The CDR3, as DNA: TGTGCCAGCAGCTTTCGGACTAGCGGCGTAAGCACAGATACGCAGTATTTT. Protein product: CASSFRTSGVSTDTQYF.

The chain employs TRBV29-1 and TRBJ1-4; D gene ambiguous. V was shortened by 4 bases and J by 7 bases, with 16 bases between the two germline ends. The germline V gene encodes CDR1 SQVTM and CDR2 ANQGSEA. The CDR3 is made up of 14 amino acids. CDR3 amino acids: CSVVRRTSGEKLFF. The CDR3 DNA reads as TGCAGCGTTGTAAGACGTACTTCGGGTGAAAAACTGTTTTTT.

This chain uses TRBV2 with TRBJ1-6; 7 bases agree with TRBD1. CDR1 is SNHLY and CDR2 is FYNNEI in the germline V gene. CDR3 length: 15 amino acids. V trimming: 6 bases; J trimming: 4 bases; junction bases outside the gene matches: 6. This CDR3 is CASSLRTGYNSPLHF. CDR3 in DNA: TGTGCCAGCAGCCTCCGGACAGGTTATAATTCACCCCTCCACTTT.

The chain is built from TRBV27 and TRBJ1-5; D ambiguous. Between the trimmed V and J ends, which lost 3 bases and 4 bases, there was a span of 13 bases. This CDR3 region has 15 residues. The V gene's germline CDR1 is MNHEY and CDR2 SMNVEV (reference sequence). The CDR3 DNA sequence: TGTGCCAGCAGTTTTTTCCCCTTACAGAATCAGCCCCAGCATTTT. Its protein product is CASSFFPLQNQPQHF.

The chain has TRBV5-5 and TRBJ1-1, with D perhaps TRBD1 (6 bases). CDR3 size: 15 residues. Trimming removed 0 bases from V and 4 bases from J, with 13 bases in between. Germline V gene sequence: CDR1 SGHKS, CDR2 YYEKEE (reference sequence). The CDR3 protein is CASSLVPGEGTEAFF. CDR3 coding DNA: TGTGCCAGCAGCTTGGTCCCAGGGGAGGGCACTGAAGCTTTCTTT.

V and J are TRBV3-1 (or the pseudogene TRBV3-2) and TRBJ1-2, with a weak D call TRBD1 (6 bases). V was cut by 3 bases and J by 4 bases, with 15 bases left in between. The CDR3 consists of 15 residues. Germline CDR1 and CDR2: LGHDT and YNNKEL (reference sequence). The chain's CDR3 is CASSHRQARGYGYTF. DNA of the CDR3: TGTGCCAGCAGCCACCGACAGGCCAGGGGCTATGGCTACACCTTC.

This sequence joins TRBV6-5 and TRBJ2-2; 9 bases fit TRBD2. Germline CDR1 is MNHEY and CDR2 is SVGAGI. The V and J ends lost 6 bases and 3 bases, in that order; junction bases with no gene match: 2. The CDR3 contains 14 residues. The CDR3 bases are TGTGCCAGCAGAGGCGGGGGGGACACCGGGGAGCTGTTTTTT. Translating gives CASRGGGDTGELFF.

V and J are TRBV6-6 and TRBJ2-1; D not resolved. V was cut by 2 bases and J by 9 bases, with 14 bases left in between. The CDR3 contains 14 residues. Germline loops: CDR1 MNHNY, CDR2 SVGAGI (reference sequence). CDR3 residues: CASSYVLVFSEQFF. CDR3 DNA sequence: TGTGCCAGCAGTTACGTGCTAGTCTTCAGTGAGCAGTTCTTC.

V is TRBV30 and J is TRBJ1-4; possibly TRBD1 for D (5 bases). CDR3 size: 11 residues. Germline V gene lookup returns CDR1 GTSNPN and CDR2 SVGIG (reference sequence). V was cut by 3 bases and J by 8 bases, with 7 bases left in between. The CDR3 loop reads CAWSQGEKLFF. CDR3 nucleotide sequence: TGTGCCTGGAGCCAGGGAGAAAAACTGTTTTTT.

The chain joins TRBV9 to TRBJ1-2; D is unresolved. Germline V lookup: CDR1 SGDLS, CDR2 YYNGEE. The CDR3 is 13 amino acids. V lost 3 bases, J lost 2 bases, and 8 bases lay in between. CDR3 DNA: TGTGCCAGCAGCGCACCTAGGAACTATGGCTACACCTTC. Protein: CASSAPRNYGYTF. Full variable domain (remainder filled in from reference TRBV9 and TRBJ1-2): DSGVTQTPKHLITATGQRVTLRCSPRSGDLSVYWYQQSLDQGLQFLIQYYNGEERAKGNILERFSAQQFPDLHSELNLSSLELGDSALYFCASSAPRNYGYTFGSGTRLTVV.

The CDR3 is CASSQQGTSYTF. CDR3 sequence (DNA): TGTGCCAGCAGTCAACAGGGGACATCCTACACCTTC. The rearrangement joins TRBV2 to TRBJ1-2; 7 positions match TRBD1. Trimming took 5 bases from V and 10 from J; bases not matched to a gene: 7. CDR3 size: 12 residues. Germline assignment: CDR1 SNHLY and CDR2 FYNNEI.

V usage is TRBV5-1 and J usage is TRBJ1-2; D is possibly TRBD1 (6 bases). Trimming removed 6 bases at V and 1 base at J, with 10 bases between. CDR3 length equals 13 residues. Germline lookup yields CDR1 SGHRS and CDR2 YFSETQ. The CDR3 DNA sequence: TGCGCCAGCAAAAGACAGGATAACTATGGCTACACCTTC. Encoded protein: CASKRQDNYGYTF.

The DNA of the CDR3 is TGTGCCAGCAGCTCCTTGGGCGGGAGGCACTCTGGGGCCAACGTCCTGACTTTC. Translation gives CASSSLGGRHSGANVLTF. This chain links TRBV7-9 with TRBJ2-6, with 8 bases that match TRBD2. Germline trimming cut 4 bases from V and 0 bases from J; bases unmatched to any gene: 8. This CDR3 spans 18 amino acids. The germline V gene has CDR1 SEHNR and CDR2 FQNEAQ (reference sequence).

The V and J genes are TRBV30 and TRBJ1-2, with 9 positions matching TRBD1. Trimming took 1 base from V and 4 from J; bases not matched to a gene: 7. The CDR3 has 15 amino acids. Germline lookup yields CDR1 GTSNPN and CDR2 SVGIG (reference sequence). CDR3 sequence: CAWSGPGQGGYGYTF. CDR3 bases: TGTGCCTGGAGTGGCCCGGGACAGGGCGGCTATGGCTACACCTTC.

The chain is built from TRBV28 and TRBJ2-1; D is perhaps TRBD1 (6 bases). Trimming took 4 bases from V and 2 from J, leaving 6 bases between them. The CDR3 is made up of 13 amino acids. Per the germline V gene, CDR1 is MDHEN and CDR2 is SYDVKM. The CDR3 DNA sequence: TGTGCCAGCAGTTGGGACACCTACAATGAGCAGTTCTTC. Its protein is CASSWDTYNEQFF.

CDR3 coding DNA: TGTGCCTGGAGTGTACCCGGGAAGCAGTTCTTC. This gives the protein CAWSVPGKQFF. The chain links TRBV30 to TRBJ2-1; possibly TRBD2 for D (5 bases). CDR3 length: 11 residues. V shed 0 bases and J shed 11 bases, with 8 bases lying between them. The germline V gene has CDR1 GTSNPN and CDR2 SVGIG (reference sequence).

The rearrangement links TRBV28 to TRBJ2-1; D remains ambiguous. Germline V gene sequence: CDR1 MDHEN, CDR2 SYDVKM. The CDR3 consists of 13 residues. The V end was cut by 6 bases, the J end by 5 bases, with 11 bases between. The CDR3 is CASSFSTHNEQFF. The CDR3 DNA sequence: TGTGCCAGCAGCTTTTCGACTCACAATGAGCAGTTCTTC.

The rearrangement uses TRBV6-5 and TRBJ2-1; TRBD2 agrees at 8 bases. Trimming removed 6 bases from V and 9 bases from J; junction bases left unmatched: 10. This CDR3 spans 14 amino acids. Germline-derived CDR1 and CDR2 are MNHEY and SVGAGI. CDR3 bases: TGTGCCAGCAGCCTCACGGGGGGGGCAACTGAGCAGTTCTTC. Its translation is CASSLTGGATEQFF.

The chain links TRBV6-1 to TRBJ2-3, with 7 nucleotides matching TRBD2. Germline CDR1 MNHNS, CDR2 SASEGT. V shed 1 base, J shed 6 bases, and the junction held 10 bases outside the gene matches. The CDR3 runs 16 residues. CDR3: CASSEDFGLGGDTQYF. The CDR3 bases are TGTGCCAGCAGTGAAGATTTCGGACTGGGGGGGGATACGCAGTATTTT.

V and J are TRBV30 and TRBJ2-3, with D perhaps matching TRBD2 (7 bases). The V end was cut by 4 bases, the J end by 6 bases, with 20 bases between. The germline V gene encodes CDR1 GTSNPN and CDR2 SVGIG (reference sequence). This CDR3 spans 15 amino acids. DNA of the CDR3: TGTGCCTGGAAACAGGGAAGAGGGAGGGCGGATACGCAGTATTTT. This encodes CAWKQGRGRADTQYF.

This rearrangement joins TRBV5-5 to TRBJ1-2; possibly TRBD1 for D (5 bases). V was trimmed by 0 bases and J by 4 bases, leaving 19 bases between them. Germline V lookup: CDR1 SGHKS, CDR2 YYEKEE (reference sequence). The CDR3 covers 17 residues. This CDR3 is CASSLARPFDRLYGYTF. The CDR3 coding sequence is TGTGCCAGCAGCTTGGCTAGGCCCTTCGACAGACTCTATGGCTACACCTTC.

This rearrangement joins TRBV25-1 to TRBJ1-1; D perhaps matches TRBD1 (5 bases). The CDR3 sequence is 14 residues long. The germline gives CDR1 MGHDK, CDR2 SYGVNS. V lost 7 bases and J 5 bases, leaving 17 bases between the germline ends. The CDR3 sequence is CASKAGGSGTEAFF. CDR3 DNA sequence: TGTGCCAGCAAGGCGGGGGGGTCGGGAACTGAAGCTTTCTTT.

The chain uses TRBV19 and TRBJ2-7; 7 positions agree with TRBD2. The CDR3 spans 14 residues. Germline V lookup: CDR1 LNHDA, CDR2 SQIVND (reference sequence). Trimming took 2 bases from V and 2 from J; bases not matched to a gene: 3. CDR3 in amino acids: CASSISGAPYEQYF. The CDR3 DNA reads as TGTGCCAGTAGTATAAGCGGGGCCCCCTACGAGCAGTACTTC.

The chain recombines TRBV19 with TRBJ2-5, with 9 positions matching TRBD1. Germline values: CDR1 LNHDA, CDR2 SQIVND (reference sequence). V lost 9 bases, J lost 5 bases, and 4 bases stayed unmatched. The CDR3 covers 12 residues. The CDR3 region has the DNA TGTGCCAGCGGACAGGGGACGGAGACCCAGTACTTC. Encoded protein: CASGQGTETQYF.

J is TRBJ2-7 and V is TRBV23-1; D may be TRBD1 (5 bases). TRBV23-1 is marked as an open reading frame, function uncertain. V gave up 3 bases and J gave up 5 bases, with 29 bases separating them. This CDR3 spans 19 amino acids. CDR3 sequence reads: CASSQNSRGRTHFRHEQYF. The CDR3 DNA sequence: TGCGCCAGCAGTCAGAACTCCCGCGGCAGGACACATTTTAGGCACGAGCAGTACTTC.